A single sample gave rise to the 29 T cell receptor beta chains below, sequenced in a study of cytomegalovirus exposure and HLA in healthy donors. 60 Vbeta and 13 Jbeta primers were used in PCR. Assay: immunoSEQ multiplex PCR; the TCRdb copy retains only in-frame clones and omits some. Here the sample spans tens of thousands of clones, almost 80% being singletons. The sample comprised PBMCs. These receptors were obtained from a female donor in good health and CMV-seronegative.

This chain joins TRBV13 and TRBJ2-1; 11 positions match TRBD2. Germline CDR1 and CDR2: PRHDT and FYEKMQ (reference sequence). J was trimmed by 6 bases and V by 4 bases; bases with no gene match: 8. The CDR3 runs to 16 residues. The CDR3 DNA reads as TGTGCCAGCAGCTCCGTACTAGCGGGGGCCTCCAATGAGCAGTTCTTC. Encoded protein: CASSSVLAGASNEQFF.

V gene TRBV7-2 combines with J gene TRBJ1-2; the match to TRBD1 covers 9 bases. CDR1 and CDR2 from the germline V gene are SGHTA and FQGNSA. V lost 5 bases to trimming and J lost 3 bases; unmatched junction nucleotides: 7. The CDR3 consists of 15 residues. This CDR3 is CASSPSTGGDYGYTF. The CDR3 region has the DNA TGTGCCAGCAGCCCGAGCACAGGGGGCGACTATGGCTACACCTTC.

On this clone itself: An end of the junction does not agree with germline; a read error may underlie this. Other DNA sequences from this sample encode an identical CDR3 as well. The chain has TRBV5-1 and TRBJ1-2; 8 bases match TRBD1. Germline-derived CDR1 and CDR2 are SGHRS and YFSETQ. The CDR3 extends over 13 amino acids. CDR3 residues: CASSVGQGHGYTF. CDR3 DNA: TGCGCCAGCAGCGTCGGACAGGGACATGGTTACACCTTC. Filled out from reference TRBV5-1 and TRBJ1-2, the complete variable domain reads KAGVTQTPRYLIKTRGQQVTLSCSPISGHRSVSWYQQTPGQGLQFLFEYFSETQRNKGNFPGRFSGRQFSNSRSEMNVSTLELGDSALYLCASSVGQGHGYTFGSGTRLTVV.

This rearrangement joins TRBV2 to TRBJ2-2; 7 nucleotides line up with TRBD1. After removal of 5 bases from V and 4 bases from J, the junction contained 10 bases not matched to a gene. The CDR3 is made up of 16 amino acids. Germline CDR1 is SNHLY and CDR2 is FYNNEI. The CDR3 nucleotides read TGTGCCAGCAGTACTACAGGGGTTGTAGGCACCGGGGAGCTGTTTTTT. Translated: CASSTTGVVGTGELFF. Supplemented by reference TRBV2 and TRBJ2-2, the full variable domain reads EPEVTQTPSHQVTQMGQEVILRCVPISNHLYFYWYRQILGQKVEFLVSFYNNEISEKSEIFDDQFSVERPDGSNFTLKIRSTKLEDSAMYFCASSTTGVVGTGELFFGEGSRLTVL.

The chain is built from TRBV4-2 and TRBJ2-2; tentatively, D is TRBD2 (5 bases). Germline V gene sequence: CDR1 LGHNA, CDR2 YNFKEQ. The CDR3 covers 15 residues. Trimming left V 4 bases short and J 4 bases short, with 13 bases between. This chain's CDR3 is CASSLGSVGTGELFF. As DNA, the CDR3 is TGTGCCAGCAGCCTTGGGAGCGTGGGCACCGGGGAGCTGTTTTTT.

J is TRBJ1-4 and V is TRBV5-1, with a tentative D call TRBD1 (6 bases). Germline-derived CDR1 and CDR2 are SGHRS and YFSETQ. Trimming took 4 bases from V and 7 from J, leaving 23 bases between them. The CDR3 has 17 residues. Here the CDR3 reads CASSTRGEGSQREKLFF. The CDR3, as DNA: TGCGCCAGCAGCACGAGGGGGGAGGGATCGCAACGTGAAAAACTGTTTTTT.

The chain uses TRBV9 and TRBJ2-3, with TRBD1 matching over 7 bases. There are 15 residues in the CDR3. V gave up 3 bases and J gave up 4 bases; unmatched junction bases: 8. Per germline, CDR1 SGDLS and CDR2 YYNGEE. CDR3 bases: TGTGCCAGCAGCGGACAGGGCGAGGGACCAGATACGCAGTATTTT. Translation: CASSGQGEGPDTQYF.

The chain recombines TRBV6-6 with TRBJ1-2; D perhaps matches TRBD1 (6 bases). CDR1 is MNHNY, CDR2 SVGAGI, per germline (reference sequence). V was trimmed by 4 bases and J by 4 bases, leaving 10 bases between them. The CDR3 has 13 residues. The CDR3 protein is CASSSNRAYGYTF. The CDR3 bases are TGTGCCAGCAGTTCTAACAGGGCCTATGGCTACACCTTC.

J is TRBJ1-2 and V is TRBV5-4; D unresolved. The CDR3 covers 14 residues. Trimming removed 0 bases at V and 2 bases at J, with 8 bases between. Germline assignment: CDR1 SGHNT and CDR2 YYREEE (reference sequence). For the CDR3, the DNA is TGTGCCAGCAGCTTGGCCGGGATCAACTATGGCTACACCTTC. This encodes CASSLAGINYGYTF.

V is TRBV30 and J is TRBJ2-2, with TRBD2 identical over 10 bases. In germline, CDR1 is GTSNPN, CDR2 SVGIG (reference sequence). The CDR3 spans 19 residues. Losses at the gene ends were 0 bases for V and 0 bases for J; bases not matched to a gene: 10. This CDR3 is CAWSVAGGRDSPNTGELFF. CDR3 coding DNA: TGTGCCTGGAGTGTAGCGGGAGGGCGCGATTCCCCGAACACCGGGGAGCTGTTTTTT. Using reference TRBV30 and TRBJ2-2 for the parts outside the CDR3, the full variable domain is SQTIHQWPATLVQPVGSPLSLECTVEGTSNPNLYWYRQAAGRGLQLLFYSVGIGQISSEVPQNLSASRPQDRQFILSSKKLLLSDSGFYLCAWSVAGGRDSPNTGELFFGEGSRLTVL.

This clone has ten or more counts. The rearrangement uses TRBV5-1 and TRBJ1-1; D uncertain. Per the germline V gene, CDR1 is SGHRS and CDR2 is YFSETQ. V lost 0 bases, J lost 5 bases, and 11 bases lay in between. This CDR3 spans 14 amino acids. The CDR3 loop is CASSLGPGGTEAFF. CDR3 DNA: TGCGCCAGCAGCTTGGGCCCTGGAGGGACTGAAGCTTTCTTT.

This rearrangement joins TRBV29-1 to TRBJ2-1; D is perhaps TRBD2 (6 bases). The CDR3 is 10 amino acids. Germline values: CDR1 SQVTM, CDR2 ANQGSEA. V lost 8 bases to trimming and J lost 8 bases, with 10 bases between them. CDR3 DNA: TGCAGCATTCGACTAGATGAGCAGTTCTTC. Protein product: CSIRLDEQFF.

This clone appeared once. DNA of the CDR3: TGCGCCAGCAGCTACGGACTAGCGGGAGGTGAGCAGTTCTTC. Protein: CASSYGLAGGEQFF. This chain links TRBV5-1 with TRBJ2-1; TRBD2 matches at 14 bases. The junction had 2 bases not matched to a gene; V was cut back by 3 bases and J by 9 bases. This CDR3 has 14 residues. Germline loops: CDR1 SGHRS, CDR2 YFSETQ.

This clone was seen only a few times. The chain joins TRBV7-2 to TRBJ2-1; the match to TRBD2 covers 11 bases. This CDR3 has 15 amino acids. The V segment lost 0 bases and the J segment 7 bases; nucleotides outside the gene matches: 2. The V gene's germline CDR1 is SGHTA and CDR2 FQGNSA. The CDR3 here is CASSLALAGGNEQFF. CDR3 nucleotide sequence: TGTGCCAGCAGCTTAGCCCTAGCGGGAGGTAATGAGCAGTTCTTC.

The CDR3, as DNA: TGTGCCAGCAGCCCAGGGGGGTCCTACGAGCAGTACTTC. It is translated as CASSPGGSYEQYF. V is TRBV7-3 and J is TRBJ2-7; a weak D match, TRBD1 (7 bases). The CDR3 has 13 residues. Trimming stripped 5 bases from V and 1 base from J, with 9 bases between. Germline CDR1 reads SGHTA; CDR2 reads FQGTGA.

This clone turned up a few times. V is TRBV4-3 and J is TRBJ2-3, with D possibly being TRBD2 (5 bases). Trimming cost V 0 bases and J 0 bases, with 13 bases left between them. Germline V gene data show CDR1 as LGHNA and CDR2 as YSLEER. The CDR3 loop spans 17 amino acids. DNA of the CDR3: TGCGCCAGCAGCCAAGATCGTCCGGGGTCTAGCACAGATACGCAGTATTTT. Translation: CASSQDRPGSSTDTQYF.

CDR3 DNA sequence: TGTGCCAGCAGTTACCCTGACAGATACGAGCAGTACTTC. Its protein is CASSYPDRYEQYF. V and J are TRBV6-6 and TRBJ2-7; a possible D gene is TRBD1 (5 bases). The CDR3 sequence is 13 residues long. Germline lookup yields CDR1 MNHNY and CDR2 SVGAGI (reference sequence). V was clipped by 2 bases and J by 4 bases, with 9 bases between them.

The chain recombines TRBV7-9 with TRBJ2-6; 7 bases line up with TRBD1. Germline-derived CDR1 and CDR2 are SEHNR and FQNEAQ (reference sequence). The trim removed 6 bases at V and 0 bases at J, leaving 14 bases unmatched. CDR3 length: 19 residues. CDR3 protein: CASRDDREQGGSGANVLTF. The CDR3 bases are TGTGCCAGCAGGGACGACAGGGAACAAGGGGGCTCTGGGGCCAACGTCCTGACTTTC.

The chain is built from TRBV4-1 and TRBJ1-2; 9 bases are a match to TRBD1. The CDR3 extends over 16 amino acids. The V and J ends lost 0 bases and 7 bases, in that order; junction bases with no gene match: 9. From germline, CDR1 is MGHRA and CDR2 YSYEKL. CDR3 nucleotides: TGCGCCAGCAGCCAAGATCCACCGGGACAGGGATTTGGCTACACCTTC. Protein: CASSQDPPGQGFGYTF.

In its sample, this clone was seen a few times. One junction end disagrees with the germline gene, perhaps due to a read error. V and J are TRBV10-3 and TRBJ1-1, with a possible D match to TRBD1 (5 bases). The CDR3 has 11 amino acids. Germline CDR1 and CDR2: ENHRY and SYGVKD. This CDR3 is CAISDGQGTYF. The CDR3 DNA reads as TGTGCCATCAGTGATGGGCAGGGCACCTATTTT.

The chain uses TRBV29-1 and TRBJ2-7; 10 bases are a match to TRBD2. The V gene's germline CDR1 is SQVTM and CDR2 ANQGSEA. The CDR3 is 14 residues long. V shed 5 bases and J 0 bases; nucleotides not matched to a gene: 4. Here the CDR3 reads CSVLTSGNSYEQYF. The DNA for the CDR3 is TGCAGCGTTTTAACTAGCGGGAACTCCTACGAGCAGTACTTC.

V and J are TRBV5-1 and TRBJ2-5; D gene unclear. Germline V gives CDR1 SGHRS, CDR2 YFSETQ. This CDR3 region has 13 residues. Trimming shortened V by 2 bases and J by 2 bases, and 7 bases separated the two germline ends. In DNA form, the CDR3 reads TGCGCCAGCAGCTTAAGCTTTCAAGAGACCCAGTACTTC. This codes for CASSLSFQETQYF.

This chain joins TRBV6-4 and TRBJ1-1, with D perhaps TRBD1 (5 bases). Germline values: CDR1 MRHNA, CDR2 SNTAGT. Deletions cut 6 bases from V and 2 bases from J, with 13 bases between. This CDR3 is built from 14 residues. CDR3 sequence (DNA): TGTGCCAGCAGGCCGGGGGGAGGAAACACTGAAGCTTTCTTT. Translating it yields CASRPGGGNTEAFF.

This clone was picked up one time. The J gene is TRBJ1-2, the V gene TRBV5-1; 10 bases are shared with TRBD1. CDR3 length equals 15 residues. CDR1 is SGHRS and CDR2 is YFSETQ in the germline V gene. V was pared by 4 bases and J by 0 bases, with 3 bases of the junction left unmatched. The CDR3 DNA is TGCGCCAGCAGCACAGGGACAGGGGCTAACTATGGCTACACCTTC. Protein sequence: CASSTGTGANYGYTF.

J is TRBJ1-2 and V is TRBV28, with D possibly TRBD1 on 6 matching bases. The germline V gene encodes CDR1 MDHEN and CDR2 SYDVKM. Trimming took 5 bases from V and 5 from J, leaving 15 bases between them. CDR3 length: 14 amino acids. The CDR3 loop reads CASSPPGTIYGYTF. For the CDR3, the DNA is TGTGCCAGCAGTCCACCCGGGACAATTTATGGCTACACCTTC.

V gene TRBV10-1 combines with J gene TRBJ1-1, with 11 bases lining up with TRBD1. The CDR3 consists of 15 residues. Germline trimming cut 1 base from V and 2 bases from J; bases unmatched to any gene: 0. Germline V gene sequence: CDR1 WNHNN, CDR2 SYGVQD (reference sequence). Here the CDR3 reads CASSEWTGGNTEAFF. The CDR3 DNA is TGCGCCAGCAGTGAGTGGACAGGGGGCAACACTGAAGCTTTCTTT.

The chain is built from TRBV6-5 and TRBJ2-1; the D is unclear. The CDR3 spans 16 residues. The V gene's germline CDR1 is MNHEY and CDR2 SVGAGI. The V gene lost 1 base and the J gene lost 10 bases, with 20 bases spanning the gap. The CDR3 region has the DNA TGTGCCAGCAGTTACTTTCCCGGCGGCATCCCACGGGAGCAGTTCTTC. This codes for CASSYFPGGIPREQFF.

The chain couples TRBV27 to TRBJ2-5; 9 positions agree with TRBD2. With 6 bases clipped from V and 5 bases from J, the junction kept 4 bases outside the gene matches. The CDR3 loop spans 13 amino acids. Germline assignment: CDR1 MNHEY and CDR2 SMNVEV (reference sequence). CDR3 amino acids: CASRTSGGETQYF. CDR3 in DNA: TGTGCCAGCAGGACTAGCGGCGGTGAGACCCAGTACTTC.

The rearrangement links TRBV5-4 to TRBJ2-3, with 7 bases lining up with TRBD2. The CDR3 runs to 16 residues. Germline loops: CDR1 SGHNT, CDR2 YYREEE (reference sequence). The V gene end was trimmed by 3 bases and the J gene end by 0 bases; junction bases not matched to a gene: 7. The CDR3: CASSWGTIPSTDTQYF. For the CDR3, the DNA is TGTGCCAGCAGCTGGGGGACTATCCCTAGCACAGATACGCAGTATTTT.